Below, 14 T cell receptor beta chains from the same sample are listed, as sequenced in a study of cytomegalovirus exposure and HLA in healthy donors. PCR used 60 Vbeta primers and 13 Jbeta primers. Clones were sequenced by immunoSEQ multiplex PCR, and TCRdb holds only the in-frame ones, with some missing. The repertoire holds 55,000 to 85,000 clones, with 70% to 80% as singletons. Sequencing used PBMCs. The receptors were gathered from a man aged 18 to 29 in good health and CMV-seropositive.

The chain links TRBV29-1 to TRBJ1-5; no clear D. The germline gives CDR1 SQVTM, CDR2 ANQGSEA. The CDR3 consists of 12 residues. V lost 7 bases and J lost 0, with 7 bases in between. The CDR3 bases are TGCAGCGCCCAGTATAGCAATCAGCCCCAGCATTTT. Protein sequence: CSAQYSNQPQHF.

V is TRBV11-2 and J is TRBJ2-1, with a weak D call TRBD2 (5 bases). Trimming removed 3 bases at V and 7 bases at J, with 13 bases between. Germline CDR1 is SGHAT and CDR2 is FQNNGV. The CDR3 contains 14 residues. CDR3 protein: CASSFLTSRNEQFF. CDR3 coding DNA: TGTGCCAGCAGCTTCCTTACTAGTAGGAATGAGCAGTTCTTC.

This clone was counted a few times. The chain uses TRBV6-1 and TRBJ1-2; D uncertain. Trimming removed 0 bases at V and 3 bases at J, with 11 bases between. In germline, CDR1 is MNHNS, CDR2 SASEGT. The CDR3 is made up of 15 amino acids. In DNA, the CDR3 is TGTGCCAGCAGTGAAGCGTCGGCGGGCGACTATGGCTACACCTTC. This encodes CASSEASAGDYGYTF.

This sequence joins TRBV30 and TRBJ1-4; D is unclear. The CDR3 loop spans 14 amino acids. Looked up from germline, CDR1 is GTSNPN and CDR2 is SVGIG (reference sequence). The germline V and J ends were trimmed by 1 base and 0 bases, with 6 bases remaining between them. The DNA of the CDR3 is TGTGCCTGGAGTGCCGGTGCAACTAATGAAAAACTGTTTTTT. The encoded protein is CAWSAGATNEKLFF.

The chain combines TRBV9 with TRBJ2-3; tentative D call: TRBD2 (6 bases). Germline assignment: CDR1 SGDLS and CDR2 YYNGEE. The CDR3 extends over 15 amino acids. V lost 3 bases and J 0 bases, leaving 11 bases between the germline ends. CDR3 nucleotide sequence: TGTGCCAGCAGCGATGGGGGAGGAAGCACAGATACGCAGTATTTT. As protein: CASSDGGGSTDTQYF.

This clone was detected only a few times. The V gene is TRBV7-8, the J gene TRBJ2-4, with 13 bases fitting TRBD2. CDR3 length: 17 amino acids. From germline, CDR1 is SGHVS and CDR2 FQNEAQ. The V and J ends lost 1 base and 1 base, in that order; junction bases with no gene match: 1. This CDR3 is CASSLGTSGGAKNIQYF. CDR3 nucleotide sequence: TGTGCCAGCAGCTTAGGGACTAGCGGGGGTGCCAAAAACATTCAGTACTTC.

The table lists this clone with a count of one. V and J are TRBV4-1 and TRBJ2-2; perhaps TRBD2 as D (5 bases). This CDR3 contains 14 residues. Trimming stripped 7 bases from V and 5 bases from J, with 14 bases between. CDR1 is MGHRA, CDR2 YSYEKL, per germline. The CDR3 reads CASTRPGGTGELFF. CDR3 DNA: TGCGCCAGCACCCGCCCGGGCGGGACCGGGGAGCTGTTTTTT.

This chain links TRBV11-2 with TRBJ2-5; 8 nucleotides match TRBD2. CDR1 is SGHAT, CDR2 FQNNGV, per germline. V was pared by 5 bases and J by 6 bases, with 14 bases of the junction left unmatched. The CDR3 is 16 residues long. The CDR3 here is CASSRSGTRWTKTQYF. For the CDR3, the DNA is TGTGCCAGCAGCCGTTCCGGGACTAGATGGACAAAGACCCAGTACTTC.

V is TRBV6-5 and J is TRBJ1-2, with D possibly TRBD1 on 6 matching bases. Trimming cost V 1 base and J 8 bases, with 20 bases left between them. There are 16 residues in the CDR3. Germline V gene lookup returns CDR1 MNHEY and CDR2 SVGAGI. Here the CDR3 DNA reads TGTGCCAGCAGTTACTTGACCTCACAGGGTCGTGAAGGCTACACCTTC. This translates into CASSYLTSQGREGYTF.

This rearrangement joins TRBV10-3 to TRBJ1-2; D uncertain. V was clipped by 6 bases and J by 3 bases, with 14 bases between them. The germline CDR1 and CDR2 sequences are ENHRY and SYGVKD. This CDR3 has 14 amino acids. The CDR3 protein is CAIRQALYDYGYTF. The CDR3, as DNA: TGTGCCATCAGGCAGGCCTTATACGACTATGGCTACACCTTC.

In the case of this clone: Other DNA sequences in this sample translate to the same CDR3. The CDR3 bases are TGTGCCAGCAGCCCGGGAGATTATGGCTACACCTTC. This codes for CASSPGDYGYTF. V gene TRBV28 combines with J gene TRBJ1-2; D unresolved. This CDR3 spans 12 amino acids. V shed 6 bases and J shed 5 bases, with 10 bases lying between them. Germline V gene data show CDR1 as MDHEN and CDR2 as SYDVKM.

The V and J genes are TRBV2 and TRBJ2-7; 7 bases are shared with TRBD2. The CDR3 is made up of 14 amino acids. Germline V gene lookup returns CDR1 SNHLY and CDR2 FYNNEI. V gave up 4 bases and J gave up 1 base; unmatched junction bases: 4. CDR3 in amino acids: CASSGLARSYEQYF. DNA of the CDR3: TGTGCCAGCAGTGGACTAGCAAGATCCTACGAGCAGTACTTC.

The chain is built from TRBV2 and TRBJ1-4, with 9 bases aligning to TRBD1. CDR3 length: 14 amino acids. Germline CDR1 reads SNHLY; CDR2 reads FYNNEI. Trimming cost V 6 bases and J 8 bases; bases outside gene matches: 7. The CDR3 protein is CASRAGTGSEKLFF. The DNA of the CDR3 is TGTGCCAGCAGAGCCGGGACAGGGTCGGAAAAACTGTTTTTT. Combining the CDR3 with reference TRBV2 and TRBJ1-4 gives the whole variable domain EPEVTQTPSHQVTQMGQEVILRCVPISNHLYFYWYRQILGQKVEFLVSFYNNEISEKSEIFDDQFSVERPDGSNFTLKIRSTKLEDSAMYFCASRAGTGSEKLFFGSGTQLSVL.

The chain couples TRBV9 to TRBJ2-1, with TRBD2 matching over 8 bases. The CDR3 extends over 15 amino acids. Looked up from germline, CDR1 is SGDLS and CDR2 is YYNGEE. V shed 0 bases and J 7 bases; nucleotides not matched to a gene: 6. The CDR3 protein is CASSVAAGVSNEQFF. DNA for the CDR3: TGTGCCAGCAGCGTAGCAGCGGGAGTGTCAAATGAGCAGTTCTTC.